This TCR beta chain appears in the sequencing data of a study of OX40 agonist ivuxolimab in advanced cancers. Study background: Patients took ivuxolimab, an agonistic anti-OX40 (CD134) antibody. In this trial design, patients received ivuxolimab intravenously at 0.01 to 10 mg/kg every 2 weeks. General study results and limits: Expanded clones belonging to CD8+ T cells outnumbered, on average, those of CD4+. Researchers did not establish what antigens the expanded peripheral T cells target.

Note on this clone: Its antigen is undetermined.

Germline V gives CDR1 SNHLY, CDR2 FYNNEI. The CDR3 loop spans 14 amino acids. Trimming stripped 8 bases from V and 1 base from J, with 12 bases between. The assay was immunoSEQ multiplex PCR, and TCRdb's table has in-frame clones only and misses some. In the table there are 20,000 to 25,000 clones, around 89% of which are singletons. The sequencing here drew on CD4+ or CD8+ T cells sorted from blood, taken in a trial of the OX40 agonist ivuxolimab. The chain recombines TRBV2 with TRBJ2-1; D call uncertain. The receptor was derived from an adult with an advanced solid tumor such as melanoma, head and neck, liver or kidney cancer. In nucleotides, the CDR3 is TGTGCCAGCGCCCTAGGCGTATCCTACAATGAGCAGTTCTTC. It encodes CASALGVSYNEQFF.